This entry lists 13 T cell receptor beta chains sequenced from one sample in a study of CD8 T cells in ankylosing spondylitis (dated by TCRdb to the late 2010s). What the research found in general, with its limitations: Blood from ankylosing spondylitis patients appeared to be characterized by a TCR beta motif made up of several highly homologous amino acid variants.

The method was 5' RACE. For sequencing, an Illumina HiSeq 2500 was employed. TCRdb cleaned the public reads at Q25 with fastp, built clones with MiXCR and kept in-frame beta chains. Entries are consolidated by CDR3 protein sequence, retaining the most common genes and DNA. This sample comprises roughly 90,000 distinct CDR3 sequences, about 8.1% of them detected only once. The top ten constitute about a third of the sample. For these TCRs, the target antigens are not known. Sample: blood, either unsorted or a sorted T cell fraction (not recorded which). Every receptor here comes from a male donor with ankylosing spondylitis.

The rearrangement links TRBV5-6 to TRBJ2-1; a possible D gene is TRBD1 (6 bases). The germline V and J ends were trimmed by 4 bases and 7 bases, with 12 bases remaining between them. The CDR3 spans 13 residues. Germline CDR1 is SGHDT and CDR2 is YYEEEE. The CDR3, as DNA: TGTGCCAGCAGCCCCACAGGGTGGAATGAGCAGTTCTTC. Residues: CASSPTGWNEQFF.

The chain has TRBV7-9 and TRBJ2-7; D unclear. With 1 base removed from V and 5 bases from J, the gap between germline ends came to 12 bases. The V gene's germline CDR1 is SEHNR and CDR2 FQNEAQ (reference sequence). There are 14 residues in the CDR3. CDR3 sequence reads: CASSLGGGGNEQYF. In DNA form, the CDR3 reads TGTGCCAGCAGCTTAGGAGGTGGCGGAAACGAGCAGTACTTC.

Ten or more counts support this clonotype. The chain links TRBV2 to TRBJ2-2; D is perhaps TRBD1 (6 bases). The CDR3 is 15 residues long. Trimming pared 4 bases from V and 3 bases from J, leaving 12 bases between. Germline V CDR1 and CDR2: SNHLY, FYNNEI. The CDR3 region is CASSGGRQDTGELFF. CDR3 coding DNA: TGTGCCAGCAGTGGGGGCAGACAGGACACCGGGGAGCTGTTTTTT.

This chain connects TRBV27 to TRBJ2-1; D assignment may be TRBD1 or TRBD2 (5 bases each). V was pared by 5 bases and J by 4 bases, with 12 bases between. This CDR3 is built from 14 residues. From germline, CDR1 is MNHEY and CDR2 SMNVEV (reference sequence). DNA for the CDR3: TGTGCCAGCAGTCTCCGGGACGGTTACAATGAGCAGTTCTTC. Translated: CASSLRDGYNEQFF.

This clonotype was counted many times. This rearrangement joins TRBV7-2 to TRBJ2-7; 7 bases are a match to TRBD2. Trimming cost V 3 bases and J 5 bases; bases outside gene matches: 1. The CDR3 is 12 residues long. Per germline, CDR1 SGHTA and CDR2 FQGNSA. DNA for the CDR3: TGTGCCAGCAGCTTCGGGACTAACGAGCAGTACTTC. Its protein product is CASSFGTNEQYF.

J is TRBJ2-5 and V is TRBV7-8; 7 bases are a match to TRBD2. Trimming cost V 0 bases and J 5 bases; bases outside gene matches: 3. There are 14 residues in the CDR3. The V gene's germline CDR1 is SGHVS and CDR2 FQNEAQ. CDR3 sequence (DNA): TGTGCCAGCAGCTTAGCGGGAGGGCTTGAGACCCAGTACTTC. Its protein is CASSLAGGLETQYF.

The table lists this clonotype with a few counts. The chain carries TRBV7-9 and TRBJ1-1, with a possible D match to TRBD1 (6 bases). The CDR3 is made up of 16 amino acids. Trimming stripped 0 bases from V and 1 base from J, with 12 bases between. Germline loops: CDR1 SEHNR, CDR2 FQNEAQ (reference sequence). DNA of the CDR3: TGTGCCAGCAGCTTAGCCGGGGGCGGAAGGAACACTGAAGCTTTCTTT. It specifies CASSLAGGGRNTEAFF. Drawing the rest from reference TRBV7-9 and TRBJ1-1, the complete variable domain is DTGVSQNPRHKITKRGQNVTFRCDPISEHNRLYWYRQTLGQGPEFLTYFQNEAQLEKSRLLSDRFSAERPKGSFSTLEIQRTEQGDSAMYLCASSLAGGGRNTEAFFGQGTRLTVV.

This clonotype was detected only once. The chain uses TRBV27 and TRBJ2-5, with 12 bases lining up with TRBD1. Per the germline V gene, CDR1 is MNHEY and CDR2 is SMNVEV (reference sequence). V shed 5 bases, J shed 5 bases, and the junction held 6 bases outside the gene matches. This CDR3 is 15 amino acids long. The CDR3, as DNA: TGTGCCAGCAGTCTCGGGACAGGGGGCGGCGAGACCCAGTACTTC. It codes for CASSLGTGGGETQYF.

This clonotype was detected ten times or more. The genes are TRBV4-2 and TRBJ2-1, with 8 bases identical to TRBD2. The CDR3 consists of 16 residues. Per germline, CDR1 LGHNA and CDR2 YNFKEQ. The V segment lost 3 bases and the J segment 7 bases; nucleotides outside the gene matches: 11. Written as DNA, the CDR3 is TGTGCCAGCAGCCATCAGCGGGAGCCGCCGAGGAATGAGCAGTTCTTC. It is translated as CASSHQREPPRNEQFF.

The chain employs TRBV2 and TRBJ1-5; D gene unclear. The CDR3 sequence is 16 residues long. Germline lookup yields CDR1 SNHLY and CDR2 FYNNEI. V was shortened by 4 bases and J by 1 base, with 14 bases between the two germline ends. DNA of the CDR3: TGTGCCAGCAGTGTGGCTACACTCGGAAGCAATCAGCCCCAGCATTTT. Its protein product is CASSVATLGSNQPQHF.

The V call is TRBV27, the J call TRBJ2-5, with D possibly TRBD1 on 6 matching bases. CDR1 and CDR2 from the germline V gene are MNHEY and SMNVEV (reference sequence). The CDR3 is made up of 14 amino acids. The V and J ends lost 0 bases and 7 bases respectively, with 12 bases between them. DNA of the CDR3: TGTGCCAGCAGTTTATCGGACAGAGAATGGACCCAGTACTTC. Translating it yields CASSLSDREWTQYF.

This clonotype was counted between two and nine times. CDR3 loop: CASSMAGGPYNEQFF. CDR3 DNA sequence: TGTGCCAGTAGTATGGCGGGAGGACCCTACAATGAGCAGTTCTTC. The rearrangement links TRBV19 to TRBJ2-1; 8 bases align to TRBD2. Germline CDR1 LNHDA, CDR2 SQIVND (reference sequence). The V gene end was trimmed by 3 bases and the J gene end by 2 bases; junction bases not matched to a gene: 3. This CDR3 spans 15 amino acids.

This clonotype has more than one count but fewer than ten. A junction boundary mismatches the germline segment, possibly from a read error. The chain couples TRBV7-9 to TRBJ1-2; possible D gene TRBD1, 5 bases. Germline values: CDR1 SEHNR, CDR2 FQNEAQ (reference sequence). This CDR3 is built from 11 residues. CDR3 loop: CASSLAPGTIF. In DNA, the CDR3 is TGTGCCAGCAGCTTGGCCCCCGGGACGATCTTC.